A single TCR beta chain is shown here with its context. Its specificity is unknown. A second about 7 to 12 cycle PCR used barcoded and J-beta primers. CDR3-containing paired-end reads numbered at least 2.5 million in each sample. MiXCR was run by TCRdb on the 5' RACE reads, yielding one entry per CDR3 protein. Among around 2 million distinct CDR3 sequences listed, more than 35% were seen once. This record comes from a study of blood T cells in healthy people across ages. Germline assignment: CDR1 MDHEN and CDR2 SYDVKM. Trimming took 4 bases from V and 4 from J, leaving 14 bases between them. The CDR3 is 14 amino acids. The study, taken as a whole, reports: PBMCs that were unsorted prevented a conclusive naive versus antigen-experienced comparison. Unknown CMV status may confound age-related changes in expanded clones.

The sequence was obtained from a human donor in good health. The chain joins TRBV28 to TRBJ2-7; TRBD2 might be the D (6 bases). The specimen was blood. This CDR3 reads CASSSLGLSYEQYF. The DNA for the CDR3 is TGTGCCAGCAGTTCCCTGGGACTTTCTTACGAGCAGTACTTC.